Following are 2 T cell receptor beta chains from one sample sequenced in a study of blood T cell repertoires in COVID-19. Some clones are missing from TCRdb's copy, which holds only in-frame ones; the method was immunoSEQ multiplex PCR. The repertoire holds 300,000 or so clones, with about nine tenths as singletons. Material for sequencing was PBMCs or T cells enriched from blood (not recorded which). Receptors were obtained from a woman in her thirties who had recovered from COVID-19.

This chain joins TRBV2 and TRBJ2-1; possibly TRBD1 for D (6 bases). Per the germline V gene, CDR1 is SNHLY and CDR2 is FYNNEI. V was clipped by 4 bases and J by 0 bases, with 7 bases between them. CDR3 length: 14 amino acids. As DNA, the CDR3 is TGTGCCAGCAGTGGGGACAACTCCTACAATGAGCAGTTCTTC. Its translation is CASSGDNSYNEQFF.

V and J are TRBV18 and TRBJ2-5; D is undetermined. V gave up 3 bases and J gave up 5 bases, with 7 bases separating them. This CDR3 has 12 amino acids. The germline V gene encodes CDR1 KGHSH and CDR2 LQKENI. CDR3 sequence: CASSPKPETQYF. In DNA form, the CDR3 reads TGTGCCAGCTCACCTAAGCCTGAGACCCAGTACTTC.